Detailed here is one T cell receptor beta chain. Its antigen is still unknown. The data were produced by immunoSEQ multiplex PCR, yet TCRdb's version contains in-frame clones alone and is incomplete. The table lists about 590,000 clones, about 95% of them singletons. This sample was included in a study of shared clonotypes between healthy human individuals. The V end lost 6 bases, the J end lost 3 bases, and 5 bases lay between the germline ends. The CDR3 covers 12 residues. Germline CDR1 reads MDHEN; CDR2 reads SYDVKM. Naive-designated CD8 cells lacked CD45RO, were positively enriched for CCR7, and omitted terminally differentiated effector memory CD45RA+ cells. Findings and caveats of the study: Naive subsets typically showed greater estimated richness than memory subsets.

The TCR comes from a woman between 25 and 40 years old in good health. The sample comprised naive CD8+ T cells sorted from blood. The genes are TRBV28 and TRBJ2-2; D remains unclear. CDR3: CASSYHTGELFF. The CDR3 bases are TGTGCCAGCAGCTACCACACCGGGGAGCTGTTTTTT.